This T cell receptor (beta chain) was identified during a study of cytomegalovirus exposure and HLA in healthy donors. Study-wide context: A prior study identified just under 120 million unique TCR beta sequences from some 200 million T cells. Findings of the study overall: In a later analysis, a genetic analysis reported fewer productive-TCR N-insertions in an Asian-associated ancestry cluster than the cohort average.

With 60 Vbeta and 13 Jbeta primers, the PCR was carried out. The table came from immunoSEQ multiplex PCR; TCRdb's copy has only in-frame clones and leaves some out. The sample totals under 150,000 clones. Note on this clone: Its target is not known.

V shed 3 bases, J shed 3 bases, and the junction held 1 base outside the gene matches. The CDR3 loop spans 15 amino acids. CDR1 and CDR2 from the germline V gene are MGHDK and SYGVNS. The chain carries TRBV25-1 and TRBJ2-2, with 10 bases aligning to TRBD1. The receptor was derived from a woman aged 55-69 years in good health and CMV-seronegative. The sequenced sample was PBMCs. CDR3 loop: CASSEGTGDTGELFF. For the CDR3, the DNA is TGTGCCAGCAGTGAGGGGACAGGGGACACCGGGGAGCTGTTTTTT.